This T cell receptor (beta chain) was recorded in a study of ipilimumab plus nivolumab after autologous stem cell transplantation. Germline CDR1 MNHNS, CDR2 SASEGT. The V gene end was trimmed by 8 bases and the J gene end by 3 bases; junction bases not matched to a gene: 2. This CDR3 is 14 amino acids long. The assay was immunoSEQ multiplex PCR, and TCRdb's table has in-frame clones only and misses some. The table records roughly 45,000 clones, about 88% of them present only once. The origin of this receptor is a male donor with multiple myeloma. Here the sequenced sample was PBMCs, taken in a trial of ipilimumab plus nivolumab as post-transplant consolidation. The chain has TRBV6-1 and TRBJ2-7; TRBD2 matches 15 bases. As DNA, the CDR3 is TGTGCCAGCCGGACTAGCGGGAGGGGCTACGAGCAGTACTTC. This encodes CASRTSGRGYEQYF.